This T cell receptor (beta chain) is from a study of shared clonotypes between healthy human individuals. Study-wide background: Serving as donors were a couple of women and three men, whose ages spanned 18 to 49. Broader study findings: Unshared clonotypes carried lower generation probabilities than those common to all four donors. Richness estimates generally favored naive over memory subsets.

This table comes from immunoSEQ multiplex PCR, and its TCRdb copy is limited to in-frame clones, with some not included. The table records about 700,000 clones, about 90% of them present only once. The germline CDR1 and CDR2 sequences are MNHNS and SASEGT. The CDR3 contains 16 residues. Trimming took 3 bases from V and 0 from J; bases not matched to a gene: 7. Comments on this clone: Its cognate antigen is unknown.

Terminally differentiated effector memory CD45RA+ cells were excluded by CCR7 positive selection of CD45RO-negative cells. Material: naive CD8+ T cells sorted from blood. The clonotype originates from a man younger than 40 in good health. The chain combines TRBV6-1 with TRBJ2-7; 8 nucleotides match TRBD1. CDR3: CASSESRGLGSYEQYF. The CDR3 DNA reads as TGTGCCAGCAGTGAGAGCAGGGGGCTTGGCTCCTACGAGCAGTACTTC.